This T cell receptor (beta chain) appears in the sequencing data of a study of CD8 T cells in ankylosing spondylitis. Study-level results: Blood from ankylosing spondylitis patients appeared to carry a characteristic roughly eight-variant TCR beta motif.

CDR3 length equals 15 residues. CDR1 is MDHEN, CDR2 SYDVKM, per germline. V trimming: 6 bases; J trimming: 5 bases; junction bases outside the gene matches: 10. TCRdb re-called the 5' RACE reads with MiXCR, one entry per CDR3 protein. Of 400,000 to 450,000 distinct CDR3 sequences in the sample, about 15% were seen once. This clonotype was picked up a small number of times. Its antigen remains unidentified. This clonotype was obtained from a male donor with ankylosing spondylitis. Material: blood, either unsorted or a sorted T cell fraction (not recorded which). The V and J genes are TRBV28 and TRBJ2-7, with TRBD1 identical over 10 bases. CDR3 sequence reads: CASRGAPGQGNEQYF. In DNA, the CDR3 is TGTGCCAGCAGAGGGGCCCCGGGACAGGGGAACGAGCAGTACTTC.